This T cell receptor beta chain originates from a study of monozygotic twins with cystic fibrosis. Clones were read by immunoSEQ multiplex PCR, and TCRdb kept only the in-frame ones, dropping some. The data contain fewer than 30,000 clones, 90% of them seen just once; the ten biggest clones take up roughly 0.54%. Per germline, CDR1 SGDLS and CDR2 YYNGEE. The CDR3 has 13 residues. The ends were cut back, 0 bases at V and 4 bases at J, with 7 bases in the middle. The study, taken as a whole, reports: Monozygotic CF twins shared more identical nucleotide clonotypes than unrelated patients. Clonality was generally low (median around 0.009), higher in the most severe patients. V usage most resembled the co-twin in 13 of 16 pairs.

To note about this clone: Its antigen is undetermined.

The sample taken for sequencing was blood. The chain has TRBV9 and TRBJ1-1, with D unclear. The receptor's source is a girl aged 2-15 years with cystic fibrosis. CDR3 sequence: CASSVGLTTEAFF. The CDR3 DNA is TGTGCCAGCAGCGTAGGTCTGACCACTGAAGCTTTCTTT.